The 5 T cell receptor beta chains in this list originate from one sample, sequenced in a study of shared clonotypes between healthy human individuals. Some clones are missing from TCRdb's copy, which holds only in-frame ones; the method was immunoSEQ multiplex PCR. The sample includes approximately 460,000 clones, 77% seen only once; the top ten take about 11%. Specimen: PBMCs. These receptors came from a woman between 40 and 50 years old in good health. Some clones in this sample may be carry-over from other donors' samples.

The gene calls are TRBV27 and TRBJ2-1; D is possibly TRBD2 (6 bases). With 0 bases removed from V and 7 bases from J, the gap between germline ends came to 13 bases. From germline, CDR1 is MNHEY and CDR2 SMNVEV (reference sequence). The CDR3 spans 15 residues. The chain's CDR3 is CASSLSYSGGNEQFF. As DNA, the CDR3 is TGTGCCAGCAGTTTATCGTATTCCGGGGGTAATGAGCAGTTCTTC.

V usage is TRBV15 and J usage is TRBJ1-2; 7 nucleotides line up with TRBD1. The V segment lost 0 bases and the J segment 6 bases; nucleotides outside the gene matches: 13. Per the germline V gene, CDR1 is LNHNV and CDR2 is YYDKDF (reference sequence). This CDR3 has 17 residues. The CDR3 nucleotides read TGTGCCACCAGCAGAGATCGTGGGGCAGGGGGTAAGGATGGCTACACCTTC. The encoded protein is CATSRDRGAGGKDGYTF.

This chain connects TRBV10-3 to TRBJ2-3; a possible D gene is TRBD2 (6 bases). Germline CDR1 and CDR2: ENHRY and SYGVKD. This CDR3 comprises 15 residues. The V end was cut by 2 bases, the J end by 2 bases, with 11 bases between. CDR3 residues: CAISEGGADTDTQYF. CDR3 bases: TGTGCCATCAGTGAGGGAGGGGCCGACACAGATACGCAGTATTTT.

Here the CDR3 reads CASRRRDRGPYGYTF. The CDR3 nucleotides are TGTGCCAGCAGACGCCGGGACAGGGGACCGTATGGCTACACCTTC. The chain couples TRBV13 to TRBJ1-2; 10 positions match TRBD1. Germline V CDR1 and CDR2: PRHDT, FYEKMQ (reference sequence). The CDR3 consists of 15 residues. With 6 bases clipped from V and 5 bases from J, the junction kept 9 bases outside the gene matches. Combining the CDR3 with reference TRBV13 and TRBJ1-2 gives the whole variable domain AAGVIQSPRHLIKEKRETATLKCYPIPRHDTVYWYQQGPGQDPQFLISFYEKMQSDKGSIPDRFSAQQFSDYHSELNMSSLELGDSALYFCASRRRDRGPYGYTFGSGTRLTVV.

V and J are TRBV4-3 and TRBJ2-3; 7 bases are a match to TRBD2. J lost 4 bases, V lost 4 bases, and 5 bases had no gene match. This CDR3 is 14 amino acids long. Germline CDR1 reads LGHNA; CDR2 reads YSLEER. The CDR3 loop reads CASSPGLVADTQYF. The CDR3 coding sequence is TGCGCCAGCAGCCCCGGACTAGTAGCAGATACGCAGTATTTT.